This T cell receptor (beta chain) is drawn from a study of human T cells and chemical hapten exposure. Study summary: Investigators sensitized 2 cm by 2 cm of upper inner arm skin with 2% DPC. Findings of the study overall: Counts of expanded TCRs (at PT1) showed a positive correlation with patch test score.

Time point given: patch test 3, about 24 weeks after DPC sensitization. Treatment specified: therapeutic diphenylcyclopropenone sensitization with weekly scalp DPC. The V end lost 2 bases, the J end lost 4 bases, and 14 bases lay between the germline ends. CDR3 length equals 15 residues. Germline CDR1 and CDR2: WSHSY and SAAADI. On this clonotype itself: Its antigen is unknown.

MiXCR, run by TCRdb on the RACE reads, gives a single entry per CDR3 protein. The table shows 100,000 to 150,000 distinct CDR3 sequences, with approximately 10% occurring only once. Material: whole blood, obtained in connection with sensitization to the hapten diphenylcyclopropenone (DPC). This receptor was obtained from a woman between 50 and 59 years old with alopecia areata. Some clones in this sample may be carry-over from other donors' samples. The genes are TRBV10-2 and TRBJ1-2; no clear D. The CDR3 nucleotides read TGCGCCAGCAGTGAGCGGGCAGGAAGCTTCTATGGCTACACCTTC. This gives the protein CASSERAGSFYGYTF.